The clone carrying this T cell receptor (beta chain) has at least ten counts. The sample originates from a study of T cell repertoires in cytomegalovirus infection. About the research overall: TCR beta signatures that were public indicated CMV infection and matching HLA type.

TCRdb itself ran the reads through MiXCR, one entry per CDR3 protein. The data contain about 450,000 distinct CDR3 sequences, 30% to 40% of them singletons. J lost 8 bases, V lost 4 bases, and 5 bases had no gene match. CDR1 and CDR2 (germline): SGHTA, FQGNSA. The CDR3 contains 13 residues. The chain employs TRBV7-2 and TRBJ1-2; TRBD1 agrees at 9 bases. Sequencing input: PBMCs. The receptor comes from a human donor in good health (CMV status not recorded). Some clones in this sample may be carry-over from other donors' samples. This CDR3 reads CASSSWTGEGYTF. CDR3 coding DNA: TGTGCCAGCAGCTCTTGGACAGGGGAGGGCTACACCTTC.